This T cell receptor beta chain came from a study of blood T cell repertoires in COVID-19. Study at large: Spain, Italy and the United States supplied samples that represented acute and convalescent COVID-19. PBMCs, B-cell-depleted T cells, or T cells provided the cDNA or gDNA that made up the material.

Trimming removed 6 bases from V and 15 bases from J; junction bases left unmatched: 14. The CDR3 contains 14 residues. Looked up from germline, CDR1 is MNHEY and CDR2 is SVGAGI. How the authors handled the data: How many nucleated cells were present was estimated from reference gene primer amplification. Some clones are missing from TCRdb's copy, which holds only in-frame ones; the method was immunoSEQ multiplex PCR. Clonal size and the V and J genes are those of that table, whereas D and trimming came from the DNA. Found here are 190,000 or so clones, about nine tenths of them singletons; the top ten hold approximately 7%.

This receptor was taken from a middle-aged man with acute or convalescent COVID-19. This sequence joins TRBV6-5 and TRBJ2-1; TRBD1 aligns across 10 bases. The sequenced material came from peripheral blood. CDR3 amino acids: CASSSGQGYNRGFF. CDR3 DNA: TGTGCCAGCAGCTCGGGACAGGGGTATAATCGAGGGTTCTTC.